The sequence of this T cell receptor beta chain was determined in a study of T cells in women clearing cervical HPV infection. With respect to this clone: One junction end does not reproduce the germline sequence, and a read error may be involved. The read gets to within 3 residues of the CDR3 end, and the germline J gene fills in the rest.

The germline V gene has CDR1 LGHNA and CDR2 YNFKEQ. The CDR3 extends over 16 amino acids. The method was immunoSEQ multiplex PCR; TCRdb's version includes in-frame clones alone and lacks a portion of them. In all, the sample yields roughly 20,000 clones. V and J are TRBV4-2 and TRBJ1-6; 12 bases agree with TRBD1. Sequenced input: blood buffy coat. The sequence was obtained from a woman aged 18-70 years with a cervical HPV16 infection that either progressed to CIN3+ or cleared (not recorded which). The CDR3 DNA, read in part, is TGCGCCAGCAGCCAGTCCTCCGGGACAGGGGGCTCACCC. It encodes CASSQSSGTGGSP. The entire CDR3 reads CASSQSSGTGGSPLHF.